This TCR beta chain was observed in a study of blood T cell repertoires in COVID-19. Study in general: Sources were T cells, B-cell-depleted T cells, or PBMCs; the material itself was cDNA or gDNA.

This clone showed up many times. V trimming: 3 bases; J trimming: 7 bases; junction bases outside the gene matches: 5. This CDR3 contains 14 residues. CDR1 SGHRS and CDR2 YFSETQ come from the germline V gene. Donors were grouped by their self-reported clinical history. Recovery meant two consecutive negative NP/OP PCR tests, professional clearance, or resolved symptoms. Using immunoSEQ multiplex PCR, the repertoire was profiled, and TCRdb retains in-frame clones only, with some absent. The data contain 200,000 to 250,000 clones, roughly 79% of them singletons. This clonotype was obtained from a middle-aged man who had recovered from COVID-19. The sequenced material came from PBMCs or T cells enriched from blood (not recorded which). The rearrangement joins TRBV5-1 to TRBJ2-1; 9 bases agree with TRBD1. CDR3 nucleotides: TGCGCCAGCAGCTGGGGGACAGGGACGAATGAGCAGTTCTTC. Encoded protein: CASSWGTGTNEQFF.